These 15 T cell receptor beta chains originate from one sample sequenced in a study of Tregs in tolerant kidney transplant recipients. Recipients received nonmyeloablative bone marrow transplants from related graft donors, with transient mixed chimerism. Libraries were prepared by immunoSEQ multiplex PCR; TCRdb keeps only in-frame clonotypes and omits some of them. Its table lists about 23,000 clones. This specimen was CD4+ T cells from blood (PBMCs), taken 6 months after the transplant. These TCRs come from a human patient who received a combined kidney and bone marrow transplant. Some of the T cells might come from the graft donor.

CDR3 DNA (partial): TGTGCCAGCAGCCACGCAGGGAATGAA. Its translation: CASSHAGNE. The entire CDR3 is CASSHAGNEAFF. The gene calls are TRBV7-9 and TRBJ1-1, with a weak D call TRBD1 (5 bases). The read stops 3 residues short of the end of the CDR3; the missing end is completed from the germline J gene. V dropped 5 bases and J dropped 7 bases, with 11 bases sitting between them. CDR1 is SEHNR and CDR2 is FQNEAQ in the germline V gene (reference sequence). The CDR3 contains 12 residues.

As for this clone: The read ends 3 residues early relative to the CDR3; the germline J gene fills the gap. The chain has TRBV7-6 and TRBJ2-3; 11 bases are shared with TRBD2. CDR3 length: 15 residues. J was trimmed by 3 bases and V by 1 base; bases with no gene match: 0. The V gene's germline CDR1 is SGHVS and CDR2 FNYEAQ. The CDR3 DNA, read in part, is TGTGCCAGCAGCTTAGTAGCGGGGGGGACAGATACG. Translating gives CASSLVAGGTDT. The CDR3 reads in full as CASSLVAGGTDTQYF.

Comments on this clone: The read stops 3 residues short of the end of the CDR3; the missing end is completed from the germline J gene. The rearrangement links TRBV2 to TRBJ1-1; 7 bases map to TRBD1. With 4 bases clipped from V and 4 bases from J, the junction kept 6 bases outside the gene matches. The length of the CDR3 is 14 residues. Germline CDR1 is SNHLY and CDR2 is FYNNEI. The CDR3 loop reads CASSGEGAVTEAFF. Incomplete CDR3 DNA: TGTGCCAGCAGTGGGGAGGGGGCCGTCACTGAA.

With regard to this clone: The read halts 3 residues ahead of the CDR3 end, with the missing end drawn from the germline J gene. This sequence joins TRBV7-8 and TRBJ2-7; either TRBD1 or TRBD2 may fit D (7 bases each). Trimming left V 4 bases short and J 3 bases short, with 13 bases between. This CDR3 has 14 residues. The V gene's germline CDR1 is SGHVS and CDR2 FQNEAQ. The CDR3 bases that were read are TGTGCCAGCAGCTCCGACAGGGAGGGCTACGAG. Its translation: CASSSDREGYE. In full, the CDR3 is CASSSDREGYEQYF.

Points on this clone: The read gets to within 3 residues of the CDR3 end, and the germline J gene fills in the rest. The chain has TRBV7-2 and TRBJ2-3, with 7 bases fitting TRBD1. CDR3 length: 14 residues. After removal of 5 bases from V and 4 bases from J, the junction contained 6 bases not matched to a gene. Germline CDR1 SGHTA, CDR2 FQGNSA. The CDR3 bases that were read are TGTGCCAGCAGCGTCTGGACAGGATCAGATACG. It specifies CASSVWTGSDT. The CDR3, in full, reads CASSVWTGSDTQYF.

CDR3 sequence: CSARAISGANVLTF. The CDR3 DNA, read in part, is TGCAGTGCTAGAGCAATCTCTGGGGCCAACGTC. V is TRBV20-1 and J is TRBJ2-6; D uncertain. The DNA ends 3 residues before the CDR3 does, and the rest of the CDR3 is filled in from the germline J gene. Germline loops: CDR1 DFQATT, CDR2 SNEGSKA (reference sequence). With 1 base removed from V and 0 bases from J, the gap between germline ends came to 4 bases. This CDR3 region has 14 residues.

CDR3 DNA (partial): TGTGCCAGCACACTAGCGGGAGCCTACGAG. It specifies CASTLAGAYE. The entire CDR3 sequence reads CASTLAGAYEQYF. V and J are TRBV7-2 and TRBJ2-7, with 11 bases aligning to TRBD2. The CDR3 end falls 3 residues outside the read, so it is completed with the germline J gene. Per the germline V gene, CDR1 is SGHTA and CDR2 is FQGNSA. After removal of 7 bases from V and 2 bases from J, the junction contained 1 base not matched to a gene. CDR3 length: 13 residues.

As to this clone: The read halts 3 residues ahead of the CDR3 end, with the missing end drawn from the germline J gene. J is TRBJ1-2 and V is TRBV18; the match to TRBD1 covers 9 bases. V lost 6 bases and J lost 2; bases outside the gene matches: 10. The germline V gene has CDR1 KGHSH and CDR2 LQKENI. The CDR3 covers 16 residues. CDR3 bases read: TGTGCCAGCTCTCACCAGGGACAGGGAGGAAACTATGGC. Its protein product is CASSHQGQGGNYG. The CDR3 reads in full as CASSHQGQGGNYGYTF.

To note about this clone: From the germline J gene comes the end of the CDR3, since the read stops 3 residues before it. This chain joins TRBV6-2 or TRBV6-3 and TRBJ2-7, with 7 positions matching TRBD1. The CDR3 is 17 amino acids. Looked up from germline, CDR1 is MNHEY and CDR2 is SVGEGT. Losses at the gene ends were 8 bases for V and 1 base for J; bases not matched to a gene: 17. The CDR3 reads CASRMRIRGQTSYEQYF. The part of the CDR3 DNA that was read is TGTGCCAGCCGTATGAGGATAAGGGGACAGACATCCTACGAG.

CDR3: CASSEKSTRGTQYF. The CDR3 DNA, read in part, is TGCGCCAGCAGTGAAAAGTCAACCCGGGGGACC. The chain combines TRBV10-1 with TRBJ2-5; D is perhaps TRBD2 (5 bases). The sequence runs out 3 residues before the end of the CDR3; the remainder is reconstructed from the germline J gene. The CDR3 contains 14 residues. Trimming took 3 bases from V and 7 from J, leaving 15 bases between them. CDR1 and CDR2 from the germline V gene are WNHNN and SYGVQD (reference sequence).

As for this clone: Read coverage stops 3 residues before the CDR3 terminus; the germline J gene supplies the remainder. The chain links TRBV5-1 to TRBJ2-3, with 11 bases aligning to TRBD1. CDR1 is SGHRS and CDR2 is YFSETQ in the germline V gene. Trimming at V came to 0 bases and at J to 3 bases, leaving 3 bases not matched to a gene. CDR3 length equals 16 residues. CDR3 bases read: TGCGCCAGCAGCTTGGGTGGGACAGGGGGGACAGATACG. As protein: CASSLGGTGGTDT. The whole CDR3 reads CASSLGGTGGTDTQYF.

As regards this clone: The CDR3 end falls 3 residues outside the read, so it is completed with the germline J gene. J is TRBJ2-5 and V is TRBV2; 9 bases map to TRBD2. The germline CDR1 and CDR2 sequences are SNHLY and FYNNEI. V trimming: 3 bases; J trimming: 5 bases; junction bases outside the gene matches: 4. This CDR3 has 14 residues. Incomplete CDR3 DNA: TGTGCCAGCAGTGAGCGGGGGGGCCGGGAGACC. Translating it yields CASSERGGRET. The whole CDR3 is CASSERGGRETQYF.

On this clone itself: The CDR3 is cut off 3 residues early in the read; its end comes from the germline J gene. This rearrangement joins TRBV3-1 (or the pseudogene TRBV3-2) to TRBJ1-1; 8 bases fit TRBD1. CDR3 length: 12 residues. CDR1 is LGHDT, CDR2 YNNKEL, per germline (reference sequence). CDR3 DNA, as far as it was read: TGTGCCAGCAGTCGCGGGACAGGAGAA. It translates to CASSRGTGE. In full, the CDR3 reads CASSRGTGEAFF.

The CDR3 loop is CSARPAGVRTDTQYF. Partial CDR3 DNA: TGCAGTGCTAGACCAGCGGGAGTCCGGACAGATACG. The chain uses TRBV20-1 and TRBJ2-3; 8 nucleotides agree with TRBD2. The read comes to an end 3 residues before the CDR3 does, leaving the germline J gene to fill in the end. Trimming at V came to 2 bases and at J to 3 bases, leaving 7 bases not matched to a gene. Germline assignment: CDR1 DFQATT and CDR2 SNEGSKA (reference sequence). There are 15 residues in the CDR3.

The covered CDR3 bases are TGTGCCACCTCCCGTTTAAGGGACTCATACAATGAG. Its translation is CATSRLRDSYNE. The CDR3, in full, reads CATSRLRDSYNEQFF. The J gene is TRBJ2-1, the V gene TRBV7-6; the D gene is possibly TRBD2 (6 bases). The read ends 3 residues shy of where the CDR3 ends; the end is completed using the germline J gene. Trimming left V 10 bases short and J 4 bases short, with 20 bases between. Germline CDR1 and CDR2: SGHVS and FNYEAQ. The CDR3 contains 15 residues.